Presented here are 2 T cell receptor beta chains from one specimen sequenced in a study of cytomegalovirus exposure and HLA in healthy donors. 13 Jbeta primers and 60 Vbeta primers were used for the PCR. Measured with immunoSEQ multiplex PCR; TCRdb has only the in-frame clones, and not every one. Counted here are 95,000 to 100,000 clones, 75% to 90% occurring once; the ten biggest clones make up about 3.6%. The sample was PBMCs. All receptors come from a man between 25 and 39 years old in good health and CMV-seronegative.

The CDR3: CASSILGWREGLYNEQFF. The DNA for the CDR3 is TGTGCCAGCAGCATATTGGGGTGGCGGGAGGGTCTCTACAATGAGCAGTTCTTC. V is TRBV7-9 and J is TRBJ2-1; 9 bases map to TRBD2. CDR1 and CDR2 (germline): SEHNR, FQNEAQ (reference sequence). The CDR3 has 18 amino acids. Trimming at V came to 5 bases and at J to 3 bases, leaving 14 bases not matched to a gene.

This chain joins TRBV5-6 and TRBJ1-4; 7 nucleotides align to TRBD1. The ends lost 4 bases at V and 7 bases at J; junction bases unmatched: 13. This CDR3 has 16 amino acids. Germline V gene lookup returns CDR1 SGHDT and CDR2 YYEEEE. The CDR3, as DNA: TGTGCCAGCAGCCCCCAACCCCTTAGGGGGCCTGAAAAACTGTTTTTT. As protein: CASSPQPLRGPEKLFF. Full variable domain (rest looked up from reference TRBV5-6 and TRBJ1-4): DAGVTQSPTHLIKTRGQQVTLRCSPKSGHDTVSWYQQALGQGPQFIFQYYEEEERQRGNFPDRFSGHQFPNYSSELNVNALLLGDSALYLCASSPQPLRGPEKLFFGSGTQLSVL.